The 28 T cell receptor beta chains reported below all come from one sample, sequenced in a study of T cell repertoires in cytomegalovirus infection. Antigen specificity for these receptors is unknown. TCRdb redid the calling of the reads with MiXCR, one entry per CDR3 protein. The sample has approximately 600,000 distinct CDR3 sequences, 35% to 50% seen once. This specimen was cultured PBMCs, taken from culture after CMV antigen stimulation. These receptors were obtained from a human donor in good health (CMV status not recorded). Some clones in this sample may be carry-over from other donors' samples.

This chain uses TRBV19 with TRBJ2-1; D not resolved. The germline V and J ends were trimmed by 3 bases and 1 base, with 10 bases remaining between them. Germline V gene sequence: CDR1 LNHDA, CDR2 SQIVND (reference sequence). This CDR3 has 15 residues. DNA of the CDR3: TGTGCCAGTAGTATCGGGCCAGGTTCCTACAATGAGCAGTTCTTC. Translated, it gives CASSIGPGSYNEQFF.

The chain joins TRBV10-3 to TRBJ2-5; D remains unclear. With 2 bases removed from V and 5 bases from J, the gap between germline ends came to 15 bases. This CDR3 is built from 15 residues. Germline assignment: CDR1 ENHRY and CDR2 SYGVKD. The CDR3 region has the DNA TGTGCCATCAGTGAGGCCGCTACCCCGGACGAGACCCAGTACTTC. It codes for CAISEAATPDETQYF.

V is TRBV7-2 and J is TRBJ2-5, with a weak D call TRBD2 (6 bases). V lost 2 bases and J lost 5, with 12 bases in between. The CDR3 runs 14 residues. CDR1 is SGHTA, CDR2 FQGNSA, per germline. As DNA, the CDR3 is TGTGCCAGCAGCTTAAGGCTGGGGAGGGAGACCCAGTACTTC. Protein sequence: CASSLRLGRETQYF.

J is TRBJ2-3 and V is TRBV5-6, with unresolved D. V was cut by 1 base and J by 4 bases, with 22 bases left in between. The CDR3 covers 18 residues. The germline CDR1 and CDR2 sequences are SGHDT and YYEEEE. This chain's CDR3 is CASSLLAYGGTSADTQYF. In DNA, the CDR3 is TGTGCCAGCAGCTTGTTGGCTTACGGCGGAACCTCCGCAGATACGCAGTATTTT.

This clonotype was found a few times. The chain has TRBV6-6 and TRBJ2-3, with 7 bases matching TRBD2. CDR1 is MNHNY and CDR2 is SVGAGI in the germline V gene (reference sequence). V dropped 2 bases and J dropped 0; count of bases not matched to a gene: 5. The CDR3 is 16 amino acids. The CDR3: CASSYIPAGSTDTQYF. CDR3 nucleotides: TGTGCCAGCAGTTACATCCCAGCGGGAAGCACAGATACGCAGTATTTT.

This clonotype showed up just a few times. The chain has TRBV6-5 and TRBJ1-6; D is possibly TRBD1 (6 bases). Deletions cut 2 bases from V and 7 bases from J, with 21 bases between. Per the germline V gene, CDR1 is MNHEY and CDR2 is SVGAGI. CDR3 length equals 18 residues. Written as DNA, the CDR3 is TGTGCCAGCAGTTACGACTTGCGGGGGGGCGCGGGAAATTCACCCCTCCACTTT. Encoded protein: CASSYDLRGGAGNSPLHF.

The CDR3 spells CASSWRKTSSTDTQYF. The CDR3 region has the DNA TGTGCCAGCAGCTGGAGGAAGACTAGTAGCACAGATACGCAGTATTTT. The rearrangement uses TRBV7-6 and TRBJ2-3; tentatively, D is TRBD2 (6 bases). The V gene's germline CDR1 is SGHVS and CDR2 FNYEAQ. The CDR3 is made up of 16 amino acids. The germline V and J ends were trimmed by 4 bases and 0 bases, with 14 bases remaining between them.

The rearrangement links TRBV6-1 to TRBJ1-5; D remains unclear. V lost 5 bases and J lost 0, with 11 bases in between. This CDR3 is 15 amino acids long. CDR1 is MNHNS and CDR2 is SASEGT in the germline V gene. The CDR3 spells CASSSEVNSNQPQHF. CDR3 DNA sequence: TGTGCCAGCAGTTCCGAGGTTAATAGCAATCAGCCCCAGCATTTT.

The V and J genes are TRBV4-1 and TRBJ2-2; D may be TRBD2 (5 bases). Germline V CDR1 and CDR2: MGHRA, YSYEKL. The CDR3 consists of 14 residues. V lost 5 bases and J lost 13, with 20 bases in between. CDR3 amino acids: CASSYIDQGSALFF. CDR3 nucleotide sequence: TGCGCCAGCAGCTATATAGATCAAGGGAGCGCGCTGTTTTTT.

This clonotype was picked up one time. The gene calls are TRBV28 and TRBJ2-1, with 16 bases that match TRBD2. The length of the CDR3 is 17 residues. After removal of 5 bases from V and 7 bases from J, the junction contained 8 bases not matched to a gene. The germline V gene encodes CDR1 MDHEN and CDR2 SYDVKM. The CDR3 protein is CASSQGLAGGFRNEQFF. CDR3 bases: TGTGCCAGCAGTCAGGGACTAGCGGGAGGGTTTAGGAATGAGCAGTTCTTC.

The V call is TRBV9, the J call TRBJ2-1; no firm D call. The germline gives CDR1 SGDLS, CDR2 YYNGEE. The CDR3 is 13 residues long. The ends were cut back, 0 bases at V and 6 bases at J, with 7 bases in the middle. CDR3 residues: CASSVGLGNEQFF. In DNA form, the CDR3 reads TGTGCCAGCAGCGTAGGTCTGGGCAATGAGCAGTTCTTC. The whole variable domain, remainder taken from reference TRBV9 and TRBJ2-1, is DSGVTQTPKHLITATGQRVTLRCSPRSGDLSVYWYQQSLDQGLQFLIQYYNGEERAKGNILERFSAQQFPDLHSELNLSSLELGDSALYFCASSVGLGNEQFFGPGTRLTVL.

This rearrangement joins TRBV11-2 to TRBJ2-5, with TRBD1 matching over 9 bases. V shed 5 bases, J shed 9 bases, and the junction held 10 bases outside the gene matches. Germline CDR1 is SGHAT and CDR2 is FQNNGV. The CDR3 is 14 residues long. This CDR3 is CASSQLPTGGSQYF. The CDR3, as DNA: TGTGCCAGCAGCCAACTCCCGACAGGGGGGTCCCAGTACTTC.

The CDR3 DNA reads TGTGCCAGCAGCGTCCTAGGGAGGGTGACAGACATGAACACTGAAGCTTTCTTT. This translates into CASSVLGRVTDMNTEAFF. The J gene is TRBJ1-1, the V gene TRBV7-2; weak D call: TRBD1 (5 bases). Deletions cut 5 bases from V and 0 bases from J, with 22 bases between. Germline V gives CDR1 SGHTA, CDR2 FQGNSA. This CDR3 is built from 18 residues.

In this sample, this clonotype turned up a few times. The chain carries TRBV15 and TRBJ1-4, with TRBD1 matching 7 bases. The CDR3 is 16 residues long. J was trimmed by 3 bases and V by 1 base; bases with no gene match: 5. CDR1 and CDR2 (germline): LNHNV, YYDKDF (reference sequence). In DNA, the CDR3 is TGTGCCACCAGCAGAGGGGACAGCGCGGCTAATGAAAAACTGTTTTTT. Residues: CATSRGDSAANEKLFF.

The chain uses TRBV6-1 and TRBJ2-1, with 11 positions matching TRBD2. Germline loops: CDR1 MNHNS, CDR2 SASEGT. J gave up 7 bases and V 5 bases, and 7 bases lay outside the gene matches. CDR3 length: 15 residues. This CDR3 is CASSRGSGGANEQFF. As DNA, the CDR3 is TGTGCCAGCAGTCGTGGTAGCGGGGGGGCGAATGAGCAGTTCTTC.

This chain connects TRBV7-9 to TRBJ2-1; 8 positions agree with TRBD2. Germline lookup yields CDR1 SEHNR and CDR2 FQNEAQ (reference sequence). This CDR3 is 16 amino acids long. Trimming at V came to 4 bases and at J to 8 bases, leaving 13 bases not matched to a gene. CDR3 loop: CASSSLEREIADEQFF. The CDR3 coding sequence is TGTGCCAGCAGCTCCCTTGAGCGGGAGATTGCCGATGAGCAGTTCTTC.

V and J are TRBV10-3 and TRBJ1-6, with D possibly matching TRBD1 (5 bases). CDR1 is ENHRY, CDR2 SYGVKD, per germline. The CDR3 has 16 amino acids. V dropped 6 bases and J dropped 7 bases, with 19 bases sitting between them. The CDR3 DNA follows: TGTGCCATCAGCCAAAGGGGAGACTCGGGGAATTCACCCCTCCACTTT. Its protein is CAISQRGDSGNSPLHF.

V gene TRBV27 combines with J gene TRBJ1-1; D not certain. In germline, CDR1 is MNHEY, CDR2 SMNVEV (reference sequence). Trimming shortened V by 6 bases and J by 1 base, and 21 bases separated the two germline ends. The CDR3 sequence is 17 residues long. The CDR3, as DNA: TGTGCCAGCAGCTGGCTACCCCGTCCGGTCCCGAACACTGAAGCTTTCTTT. This gives the protein CASSWLPRPVPNTEAFF.

The V and J genes are TRBV27 and TRBJ2-7, with a possible D match to TRBD2 (5 bases). Germline loops: CDR1 MNHEY, CDR2 SMNVEV (reference sequence). The CDR3 covers 13 residues. The V end was cut by 5 bases, the J end by 6 bases, with 14 bases between. The CDR3: CASSSETGGEQYF. The CDR3 DNA sequence: TGTGCCAGCAGTAGTGAGACCGGAGGCGAGCAGTACTTC.

This clonotype was seen repeatedly, ten times or more. The chain is built from TRBV7-2 and TRBJ1-2; D is unclear. The ends were cut back, 6 bases at V and 1 base at J, with 9 bases in the middle. The germline CDR1 and CDR2 sequences are SGHTA and FQGNSA. The CDR3 sequence is 13 residues long. Here the CDR3 DNA reads TGTGCCAGCAGGCTACGAAGTAACTATGGCTACACCTTC. It yields the protein CASRLRSNYGYTF.

The chain carries TRBV20-1 and TRBJ2-4, with D uncertain. Germline V gene lookup returns CDR1 DFQATT and CDR2 SNEGSKA (reference sequence). V was shortened by 1 base and J by 11 bases, with 9 bases between the two germline ends. The CDR3 extends over 11 amino acids. CDR3 bases: TGCAGTGCTAGAGTCGGCTGGGTTCAGTACTTC. Amino acids: CSARVGWVQYF.

Only a few counts were recorded for this clonotype. The V gene is TRBV7-9, the J gene TRBJ2-1, with D perhaps TRBD2 (6 bases). Germline CDR1 and CDR2: SEHNR and FQNEAQ (reference sequence). The CDR3 is 16 residues long. V gave up 4 bases and J gave up 9 bases, with 22 bases separating them. For the CDR3, the DNA is TGTGCCAGCAGCTCACTTAGCGGCCCAGCGTGGAGTGAGCAGTTCTTC. Residues: CASSSLSGPAWSEQFF.

This clonotype was picked up a small number of times. The genes are TRBV7-2 and TRBJ2-5; possible D gene TRBD1, 6 bases. Trimming pared 0 bases from V and 4 bases from J, leaving 18 bases between. Germline V gene sequence: CDR1 SGHTA, CDR2 FQGNSA. The length of the CDR3 is 17 residues. The CDR3 region has the DNA TGTGCCAGCAGCTTAGCGTTTGGGGACAATGCGGGAGAGACCCAGTACTTC. This translates into CASSLAFGDNAGETQYF.

The count of this clonotype is one. V usage is TRBV7-2 and J usage is TRBJ2-5; weak D call: TRBD2 (6 bases). The V gene's germline CDR1 is SGHTA and CDR2 FQGNSA. This CDR3 region has 17 residues. V was clipped by 2 bases and J by 2 bases, with 18 bases between them. CDR3 nucleotide sequence: TGTGCCAGCAGCTTATTTTGGTCGGGAGTCCCACAAGAGACCCAGTACTTC. Translated: CASSLFWSGVPQETQYF. The complete variable domain, with remaining parts taken from reference TRBV7-2 and TRBJ2-5, reads GAGVSQSPSNKVTEKGKDVELRCDPISGHTALYWYRQSLGQGLEFLIYFQGNSAPDKSGLPSDRFSAERTGGSVSTLTIQRTQQEDSAVYLCASSLFWSGVPQETQYFGPGTRLLVL.

This chain links TRBV12-3 or TRBV12-4 with TRBJ2-1; 7 bases align to TRBD1. V shed 6 bases, J shed 6 bases, and the junction held 5 bases outside the gene matches. The CDR3 spans 13 residues. Written as DNA, the CDR3 is TGTGCCAGCAGAGGCGGACAGGTCAATGAGCAGTTCTTC. It translates to CASRGGQVNEQFF.

V is TRBV7-6 and J is TRBJ2-5; 8 bases fit TRBD1. Germline V lookup: CDR1 SGHVS, CDR2 FNYEAQ. The CDR3 is made up of 14 amino acids. V lost 11 bases to trimming and J lost 4 bases; unmatched junction nucleotides: 12. CDR3: CASSGQGAGETQYF. CDR3 coding DNA: TGTGCCTCAAGCGGGCAGGGGGCAGGAGAGACCCAGTACTTC.

This clonotype was seen more than once but under ten times. Here the CDR3 reads CASSLAVGLAAQYF. CDR3 DNA sequence: TGCGCCAGCAGCTTGGCCGTGGGACTAGCCGCCCAGTACTTC. The chain couples TRBV5-1 to TRBJ2-5, with 9 positions matching TRBD2. V shed 0 bases and J 9 bases; nucleotides not matched to a gene: 6. Germline V lookup: CDR1 SGHRS, CDR2 YFSETQ. The CDR3 totals 14 residues.

The chain joins TRBV6-2 or TRBV6-3 to TRBJ2-7; D remains ambiguous. The germline CDR1 and CDR2 sequences are MNHEY and SVGEGT. The CDR3 has 14 residues. Between the trimmed V and J ends, which lost 0 bases and 0 bases, there was a span of 6 bases. Written as DNA, the CDR3 is TGTGCCAGCAGTTACTCTGTCTACTCCTACGAGCAGTACTTC. Translating gives CASSYSVYSYEQYF.